The 22 T cell receptor beta chains reported below all come from one sample, sequenced in a study of OX40 agonist ivuxolimab in advanced cancers. This table comes from immunoSEQ multiplex PCR, and its TCRdb copy is limited to in-frame clones, with some not included. The sample consists of about 71,000 clones, more than 80% of them appearing once. The source material was CD4+ or CD8+ T cells sorted from blood, sampled in a trial of the OX40 agonist ivuxolimab. These receptors all come from an adult with an advanced solid tumor such as melanoma, head and neck, liver or kidney cancer.

V and J are TRBV6-5 and TRBJ2-5; 11 bases line up with TRBD1. Losses at the gene ends were 7 bases for V and 4 bases for J; bases not matched to a gene: 8. Per the germline V gene, CDR1 is MNHEY and CDR2 is SVGAGI. There are 15 residues in the CDR3. Here the CDR3 DNA reads TGTGCCAGCAACCACCGGACAGGGGGCTTAGAGACCCAGTACTTC. Its protein is CASNHRTGGLETQYF.

This rearrangement joins TRBV2 to TRBJ2-3; 7 bases line up with TRBD1. Germline trimming cut 5 bases from V and 3 bases from J; bases unmatched to any gene: 8. The CDR3 runs 15 residues. Germline V gene sequence: CDR1 SNHLY, CDR2 FYNNEI. In DNA form, the CDR3 reads TGTGCCAGCAGTTTCGAACAGGGGACAACAGATACGCAGTATTTT. Protein product: CASSFEQGTTDTQYF. Complete variable domain (other parts from reference TRBV2 and TRBJ2-3): EPEVTQTPSHQVTQMGQEVILRCVPISNHLYFYWYRQILGQKVEFLVSFYNNEISEKSEIFDDQFSVERPDGSNFTLKIRSTKLEDSAMYFCASSFEQGTTDTQYFGPGTRLTVL.

This clone was recorded only once. The chain combines TRBV9 with TRBJ1-2; D is uncertain. The CDR3 consists of 13 residues. The germline V gene has CDR1 SGDLS and CDR2 YYNGEE. V was shortened by 1 base and J by 2 bases, with 6 bases between the two germline ends. The CDR3 is CASSVSRNYGYTF. CDR3 nucleotides: TGTGCCAGCAGCGTAAGCAGGAACTATGGCTACACCTTC.

The V call is TRBV7-9, the J call TRBJ1-3; D remains ambiguous. The ends were cut back, 0 bases at V and 4 bases at J, with 4 bases in the middle. CDR3 length: 13 residues. CDR1 is SEHNR, CDR2 FQNEAQ, per germline (reference sequence). The CDR3 nucleotides are TGTGCCAGCAGCTTAGCGGAAGGAAACACCATATATTTT. Translation gives CASSLAEGNTIYF.

Regarding this clone: The sample carries other DNA sequences with the same CDR3. V usage is TRBV7-9 and J usage is TRBJ2-5; no firm D call. V was pared by 1 base and J by 4 bases, with 4 bases between. Germline V gene sequence: CDR1 SEHNR, CDR2 FQNEAQ (reference sequence). The CDR3 is 12 amino acids. CDR3 protein: CASSLVLETQYF. The DNA for the CDR3 is TGTGCCAGCAGCTTAGTTTTAGAGACCCAGTACTTC.

The genes are TRBV7-9 and TRBJ1-4; a weak D match, TRBD1 (5 bases). The germline V gene has CDR1 SEHNR and CDR2 FQNEAQ (reference sequence). This CDR3 contains 16 residues. Trimming took off 5 bases at V and 2 bases at J, with 15 bases between the two ends. The CDR3 coding sequence is TGTGCCAGCAGCCCCGTCGGGGGATCGACTAATGAAAAACTGTTTTTT. Amino acid sequence: CASSPVGGSTNEKLFF.

The chain joins TRBV19 to TRBJ2-1; D is ambiguous. This CDR3 region has 15 residues. Per germline, CDR1 LNHDA and CDR2 SQIVND (reference sequence). The ends were cut back, 5 bases at V and 4 bases at J, with 15 bases in the middle. The CDR3 protein is CASSPGSGPYNEQFF. CDR3 sequence (DNA): TGTGCCAGTAGTCCCGGCTCTGGACCGTACAATGAGCAGTTCTTC.

The chain is built from TRBV28 and TRBJ1-5, with D hard to call. With 7 bases removed from V and 1 base from J, the gap between germline ends came to 11 bases. This CDR3 region has 14 residues. Germline V lookup: CDR1 MDHEN, CDR2 SYDVKM. The CDR3 DNA reads TGTGCCAGCATCGGTTTTAGGAGCAATCAGCCCCAGCATTTT. Translating it yields CASIGFRSNQPQHF.

This chain joins TRBV2 and TRBJ2-7, with D uncertain. The CDR3 extends over 11 amino acids. V was clipped by 8 bases and J by 3 bases, with 8 bases between them. Germline-derived CDR1 and CDR2 are SNHLY and FYNNEI. Written as DNA, the CDR3 is TGTGCCAGCGGGCCCGGCTACGAGCAGTACTTC. Residues: CASGPGYEQYF.

This rearrangement joins TRBV6-5 to TRBJ1-2; D possibly corresponds to TRBD1 (5 bases). Trimming took off 5 bases at V and 6 bases at J, with 13 bases between the two ends. CDR1 MNHEY and CDR2 SVGAGI come from the germline V gene. The CDR3 loop spans 13 amino acids. Here the CDR3 reads CASSRAGEDGYTF. For the CDR3, the DNA is TGTGCCAGCAGTAGGGCGGGGGAAGATGGCTACACCTTC.

The gene calls are TRBV6-5 and TRBJ1-5; no clear D gene. Germline CDR1 MNHEY, CDR2 SVGAGI. The CDR3 runs to 15 residues. Trimming took 5 bases from V and 4 from J, leaving 15 bases between them. CDR3 residues: CASSPSRLSNQPQHF. CDR3 sequence (DNA): TGTGCCAGCAGTCCAAGCAGGCTATCGAATCAGCCCCAGCATTTT.

The V and J genes are TRBV21-1 and TRBJ2-2; the D call of TRBD2 is as the table states it, not checked on the DNA. TRBV21-1 represents a pseudogene. This CDR3 spans 20 amino acids. The CDR3 DNA reads as TGTGCCAGCAGCAAAGACCCACCTTTAAGTGGGAGGGGGAACACCGGGGAGCTGTTTTTT. It encodes CASSKDPPLSGRGNTGELFF.

The J gene is TRBJ1-2, the V gene TRBV2; D uncertain. V shed 4 bases and J shed 8 bases, with 8 bases lying between them. The CDR3 covers 11 residues. Germline assignment: CDR1 SNHLY and CDR2 FYNNEI. The CDR3 region is CASSVVGGYTF. CDR3 coding DNA: TGTGCCAGCAGTGTAGTCGGGGGCTACACCTTC.

This clone has a handful of counts. The DNA of the CDR3 is TGTGCCAGCCACCTAAGTGGGGTTGATCAGCCCCAGCATTTT. Translating it yields CASHLSGVDQPQHF. This chain links TRBV28 with TRBJ1-5; D unclear. Deletions cut 8 bases from V and 5 bases from J, with 16 bases between. The germline V gene encodes CDR1 MDHEN and CDR2 SYDVKM. The CDR3 extends over 14 amino acids.

This sequence joins TRBV18 and TRBJ1-2; 7 bases are shared with TRBD1. This CDR3 region has 15 residues. Germline assignment: CDR1 KGHSH and CDR2 LQKENI. V was pared by 3 bases and J by 1 base, with 5 bases of the junction left unmatched. CDR3 sequence: CASSPGRDSNYGYTF. The CDR3, as DNA: TGTGCCAGCTCACCCGGACGGGACAGTAACTATGGCTACACCTTC.

V usage is TRBV6-1 and J usage is TRBJ1-2; D is undetermined. The CDR3 has 17 amino acids. Trimming stripped 2 bases from V and 8 bases from J, with 24 bases between. CDR1 is MNHNS and CDR2 is SASEGT in the germline V gene. The CDR3 protein is CASSESPDSALRRGYTF. The CDR3 DNA reads TGTGCCAGCAGTGAATCTCCAGACTCCGCCCTTAGGAGGGGCTACACCTTC.

The genes are TRBV11-2 and TRBJ2-1; D may be TRBD1 (5 bases). This CDR3 region has 14 residues. From germline, CDR1 is SGHAT and CDR2 FQNNGV. Trimming took off 5 bases at V and 4 bases at J, with 12 bases between the two ends. The chain's CDR3 is CASSSDSFYNEQFF. The CDR3 DNA reads as TGTGCCAGCAGCAGCGACAGCTTTTACAATGAGCAGTTCTTC.

This clone came up once. CDR3 nucleotide sequence: TGTGCCATCAGTGGGACAGCCTACGAGCAGTACTTC. Residues: CAISGTAYEQYF. The chain links TRBV10-3 to TRBJ2-7; TRBD1 might be the D (6 bases). Deletions cut 4 bases from V and 2 bases from J, with 6 bases between. The CDR3 is 12 amino acids. The germline V gene encodes CDR1 ENHRY and CDR2 SYGVKD.

The J gene is TRBJ2-2, the V gene TRBV7-8; D not resolved. The CDR3 covers 12 residues. Trimming removed 0 bases at V and 5 bases at J, with 1 base between. Per germline, CDR1 SGHVS and CDR2 FQNEAQ. CDR3 loop: CASSLATGELFF. In DNA, the CDR3 is TGTGCCAGCAGCTTAGCAACCGGGGAGCTGTTTTTT. The whole variable domain, remainder taken from reference TRBV7-8 and TRBJ2-2, is GAGVSQSPRYKVAKRGQDVALRCDPISGHVSLFWYQQALGQGPEFLTYFQNEAQLDKSGLPSDRFFAERPEGSVSTLKIQRTQQEDSAVYLCASSLATGELFFGEGSRLTVL.

The rearrangement uses TRBV19 and TRBJ2-5; maybe TRBD1 (6 bases). Germline V CDR1 and CDR2: LNHDA, SQIVND (reference sequence). This CDR3 spans 15 amino acids. V was trimmed by 3 bases and J by 4 bases, leaving 15 bases between them. CDR3 loop: CASSIQRSRGETQYF. The CDR3 DNA reads as TGTGCCAGTAGTATTCAGCGGAGCAGGGGAGAGACCCAGTACTTC.

The chain recombines TRBV18 with TRBJ1-2, with 7 bases matching TRBD1. The CDR3 runs to 16 residues. Trimming took 6 bases from V and 3 from J; bases not matched to a gene: 13. In germline, CDR1 is KGHSH, CDR2 LQKENI. In DNA, the CDR3 is TGTGCCAGCTCGAGGGGTCGGGACAGACGACACTATGGCTACACCTTC. Translating it yields CASSRGRDRRHYGYTF.

J is TRBJ2-3 and V is TRBV28; D ambiguous. The CDR3 covers 14 residues. Germline V gene lookup returns CDR1 MDHEN and CDR2 SYDVKM. V dropped 5 bases and J dropped 0 bases, with 9 bases sitting between them. The CDR3 is CASSTEPSTDTQYF. The CDR3 region has the DNA TGTGCCAGCAGTACGGAACCTAGCACAGATACGCAGTATTTT.